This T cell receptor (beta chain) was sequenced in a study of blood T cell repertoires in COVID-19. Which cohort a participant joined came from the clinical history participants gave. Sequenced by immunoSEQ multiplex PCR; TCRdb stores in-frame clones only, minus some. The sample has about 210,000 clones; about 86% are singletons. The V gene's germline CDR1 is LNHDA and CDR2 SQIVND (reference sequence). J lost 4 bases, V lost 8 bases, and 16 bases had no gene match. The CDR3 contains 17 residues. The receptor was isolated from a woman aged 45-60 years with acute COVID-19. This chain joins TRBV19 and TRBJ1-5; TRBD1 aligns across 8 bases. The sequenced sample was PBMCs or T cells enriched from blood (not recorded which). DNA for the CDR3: TGTGCCAGTGGGCCCTCAGGACAGGGTGGCCGAAATCAGCCCCAGCATTTT. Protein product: CASGPSGQGGRNQPQHF.